This TCR beta chain appears in the sequencing data of a study of blood T cell repertoires in COVID-19. Germline assignment: CDR1 MDHEN and CDR2 SYDVKM. There are 15 residues in the CDR3. Trimming took 3 bases from V and 3 from J, leaving 14 bases between them. Authors' analysis steps: Reference gene primer amplification gave estimated nucleated cell counts. Profiling relied on immunoSEQ multiplex PCR, and the TCRdb table lists in-frame clones only, not all of them. D and trimming were read from the DNA, whereas the V and J calls and clone size are those reported in that table. The data contain tens of thousands of clones, approximately 95% of them seen just once; the ten biggest clones take up approximately 0.95%.

V usage is TRBV28 and J usage is TRBJ1-2; D might be TRBD1 (5 bases). The sequence derives from a male donor with active COVID-19. The sequenced sample was peripheral blood. The CDR3 sequence is CASSFLRAPHYGYTF. CDR3 DNA: TGTGCCAGCAGTTTCCTCAGGGCCCCACACTATGGCTACACCTTC.